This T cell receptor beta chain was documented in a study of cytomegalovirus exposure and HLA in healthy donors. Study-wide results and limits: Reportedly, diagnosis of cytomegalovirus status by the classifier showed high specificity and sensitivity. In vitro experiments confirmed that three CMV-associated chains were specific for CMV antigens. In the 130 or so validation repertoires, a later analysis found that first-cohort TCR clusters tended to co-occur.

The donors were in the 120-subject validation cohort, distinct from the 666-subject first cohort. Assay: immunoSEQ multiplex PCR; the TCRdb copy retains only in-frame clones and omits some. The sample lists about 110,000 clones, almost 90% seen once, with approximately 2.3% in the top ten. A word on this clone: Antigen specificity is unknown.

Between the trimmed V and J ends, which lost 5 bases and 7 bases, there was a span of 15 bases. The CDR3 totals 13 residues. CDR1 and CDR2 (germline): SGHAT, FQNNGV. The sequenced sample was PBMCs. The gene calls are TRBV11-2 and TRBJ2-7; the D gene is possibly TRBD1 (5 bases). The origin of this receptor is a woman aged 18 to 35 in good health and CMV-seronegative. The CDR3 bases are TGTGCCAGCAGCCGGGTAGGGGCGCGGGAGCAGTACTTC. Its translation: CASSRVGAREQYF.